This entry describes one T cell receptor (beta chain). The germline gives CDR1 SQVTM, CDR2 ANQGSEA. The junction had 6 bases not matched to a gene; V was cut back by 7 bases and J by 4 bases. This CDR3 is 12 amino acids long. The entry originates in a study of technical replicates of blood from a handful of donors. Profiled with immunoSEQ multiplex PCR; TCRdb holds only in-frame clones, not every one. Among around 80,000 clones listed, 90% to 95% were seen once. This receptor was taken from a human donor in good health. The rearrangement links TRBV29-1 to TRBJ2-5; 7 positions match TRBD2. Sequenced input: T cells isolated from PBMCs. CDR3: CSGGSGGETQYF. In DNA, the CDR3 is TGCAGCGGGGGTTCGGGGGGAGAGACCCAGTACTTC.